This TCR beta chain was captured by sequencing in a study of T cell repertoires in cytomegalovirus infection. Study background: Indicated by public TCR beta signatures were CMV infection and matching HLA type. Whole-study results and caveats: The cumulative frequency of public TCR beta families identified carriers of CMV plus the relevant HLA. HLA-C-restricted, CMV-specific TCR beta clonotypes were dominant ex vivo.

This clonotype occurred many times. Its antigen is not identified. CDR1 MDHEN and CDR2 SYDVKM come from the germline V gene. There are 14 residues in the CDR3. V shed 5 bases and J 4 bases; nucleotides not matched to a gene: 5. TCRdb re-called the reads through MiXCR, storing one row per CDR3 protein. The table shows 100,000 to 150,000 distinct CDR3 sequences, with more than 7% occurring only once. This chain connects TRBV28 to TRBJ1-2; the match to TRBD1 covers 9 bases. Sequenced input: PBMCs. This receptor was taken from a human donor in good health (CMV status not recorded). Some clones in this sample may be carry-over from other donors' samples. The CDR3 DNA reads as TGTGCCAGCAGTCACCCGGGACAGGGCTATGGCTACACCTTC. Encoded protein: CASSHPGQGYGYTF.